Shown below are 2 T cell receptor beta chains from a single sample sequenced in a study of T cells in localized non-small cell lung cancer. Repertoires were generated with immunoSEQ multiplex PCR, while TCRdb's copy carries only in-frame clones and drops some. The repertoire holds 70,000 to 90,000 clones, with 80% as singletons. Material: peripheral blood, obtained before any cancer treatment. The source of these receptors is an older female donor with stage I lung adenocarcinoma.

This chain joins TRBV19 and TRBJ2-5, with 14 bases aligning to TRBD2. J was trimmed by 5 bases and V by 9 bases; bases with no gene match: 11. From germline, CDR1 is LNHDA and CDR2 SQIVND (reference sequence). This CDR3 has 16 residues. For the CDR3, the DNA is TGTGCCAGATATCCAGGGACTAGCGGGAGCGGTGAGACCCAGTACTTC. Its protein product is CARYPGTSGSGETQYF.

This clone was counted only a few times. The rearrangement links TRBV4-1 to TRBJ1-6, with D possibly matching TRBD1 (5 bases). The CDR3 loop spans 14 amino acids. Trimming pared 2 bases from V and 6 bases from J, leaving 8 bases between. Germline assignment: CDR1 MGHRA and CDR2 YSYEKL. CDR3 residues: CASSQQGGNSPLHF. The CDR3 DNA reads as TGCGCCAGCAGCCAACAGGGAGGTAATTCACCCCTCCACTTT.